The 11 T cell receptor beta chains below all came from one sample that was sequenced in a study of beta chain features in type 1 diabetes. Reverse transcription of all isolated RNA meant that expressed TCRB transcripts were sequenced. Profiled with immunoSEQ multiplex PCR; TCRdb holds only in-frame clones, not every one. The table lists around 340,000 clones, roughly a fifth of them singletons, with about 0.045% in the top ten. The sample taken for sequencing was naive CD4+ T cells from blood. Every receptor here comes from a woman aged 18-29 years in good health.

The rearrangement links TRBV7-9 to TRBJ2-1; a possible D gene is TRBD2 (6 bases). Trimming shortened V by 2 bases and J by 6 bases, and 17 bases separated the two germline ends. Germline V gene lookup returns CDR1 SEHNR and CDR2 FQNEAQ (reference sequence). CDR3 length: 16 residues. Here the CDR3 reads CASSLSALGAGNEQFF. The CDR3, as DNA: TGTGCCAGCAGCTTATCTGCCCTGGGAGCGGGCAATGAGCAGTTCTTC.

The chain joins TRBV5-1 to TRBJ2-7; 7 nucleotides match TRBD1. The ends lost 7 bases at V and 3 bases at J; junction bases unmatched: 4. The CDR3 runs to 12 residues. Per germline, CDR1 SGHRS and CDR2 YFSETQ. This CDR3 is CASRDRSYEQYF. The CDR3 DNA is TGCGCCAGCCGGGACAGAAGCTACGAGCAGTACTTC. The full variable domain, its missing parts supplied by reference TRBV5-1 and TRBJ2-7, is KAGVTQTPRYLIKTRGQQVTLSCSPISGHRSVSWYQQTPGQGLQFLFEYFSETQRNKGNFPGRFSGRQFSNSRSEMNVSTLELGDSALYLCASRDRSYEQYFGPGTRLTVT.

This clone was counted a few times. Different DNA sequences within this sample yield the same CDR3. The chain couples TRBV11-2 to TRBJ1-1; no firm D call. The germline gives CDR1 SGHAT, CDR2 FQNNGV. The ends were cut back, 1 base at V and 0 bases at J, with 9 bases in the middle. CDR3 length: 15 amino acids. The CDR3 region is CASSLGTGLNTEAFF. The CDR3 DNA reads TGTGCCAGCAGCTTAGGGACTGGATTGAACACTGAAGCTTTCTTT.

The chain has TRBV29-1 and TRBJ1-1, with D perhaps matching TRBD1 (5 bases). This CDR3 comprises 13 residues. Germline V gene data show CDR1 as SQVTM and CDR2 as ANQGSEA. Deletions cut 4 bases from V and 0 bases from J, with 9 bases between. In DNA form, the CDR3 reads TGCAGCGTTGTCAGGGTCCTGAACACTGAAGCTTTCTTT. It specifies CSVVRVLNTEAFF.

The chain employs TRBV7-9 and TRBJ2-7; 9 bases are a match to TRBD2. V gave up 3 bases and J gave up 4 bases; unmatched junction bases: 1. The CDR3 consists of 13 residues. The V gene's germline CDR1 is SEHNR and CDR2 FQNEAQ (reference sequence). The CDR3 sequence is CASSFSGSYEQYF. The DNA for the CDR3 is TGTGCCAGCAGCTTTAGCGGGAGTTACGAGCAGTACTTC.

There are a few counts of this clone. The chain uses TRBV5-1 and TRBJ2-7; D may be TRBD1 (6 bases). Germline assignment: CDR1 SGHRS and CDR2 YFSETQ. This CDR3 comprises 16 residues. V dropped 4 bases and J dropped 2 bases, with 19 bases sitting between them. CDR3 in DNA: TGCGCCAGCAGCCCCCACTATACAGGGAGTACCTACGAGCAGTACTTC. Translation gives CASSPHYTGSTYEQYF.

The rearrangement links TRBV5-4 to TRBJ2-7; D ambiguous. V lost 5 bases to trimming and J lost 1 base, with 10 bases between them. CDR3 length: 13 amino acids. CDR1 is SGHNT and CDR2 is YYREEE in the germline V gene (reference sequence). The CDR3 DNA follows: TGTGCCAGCAGTGGCCTTGGTTCCTACGAGCAGTACTTC. This gives the protein CASSGLGSYEQYF.

This clone has a handful of counts. Other DNA variants within this sample encode the same CDR3. The chain combines TRBV9 with TRBJ2-5; TRBD2 might be the D (5 bases). With 0 bases removed from V and 2 bases from J, the gap between germline ends came to 5 bases. This CDR3 spans 13 amino acids. Germline-derived CDR1 and CDR2 are SGDLS and YYNGEE. DNA of the CDR3: TGTGCCAGCAGCGTAGGAGGGCAAGAGACCCAGTACTTC. As protein: CASSVGGQETQYF.

For this clone: This same CDR3 is encoded by further DNA sequences in the sample. This chain uses TRBV18 with TRBJ1-1; D not resolved. With 3 bases removed from V and 0 bases from J, the gap between germline ends came to 8 bases. Germline V lookup: CDR1 KGHSH, CDR2 LQKENI. There are 14 residues in the CDR3. CDR3 coding DNA: TGTGCCAGCTCACCCGCCGGGATGAACACTGAAGCTTTCTTT. Residues: CASSPAGMNTEAFF. Full variable domain (remainder filled in from reference TRBV18 and TRBJ1-1): NAGVMQNPRHLVRRRGQEARLRCSPMKGHSHVYWYRQLPEEGLKFMVYLQKENIIDESGMPKERFSAEFPKEGPSILRIQQVVRGDSAAYFCASSPAGMNTEAFFGQGTRLTVV.

A note on this clone: The sample contains more than one DNA sequence encoding this CDR3. The chain couples TRBV30 to TRBJ1-2, with unresolved D. The V end was cut by 3 bases, the J end by 4 bases, with 6 bases between. The CDR3 extends over 11 amino acids. Germline CDR1 reads GTSNPN; CDR2 reads SVGIG (reference sequence). The CDR3 DNA reads TGTGCCTGGAGCCCCGGCTATGGCTACACCTTC. This codes for CAWSPGYGYTF.

The V gene is TRBV9, the J gene TRBJ1-3, with D tentatively TRBD1 (5 bases). Germline lookup yields CDR1 SGDLS and CDR2 YYNGEE. V was pared by 5 bases and J by 4 bases, with 10 bases between. CDR3 length: 13 amino acids. The CDR3 is CASSENRGNTIYF. Written as DNA, the CDR3 is TGTGCCAGCAGTGAGAACAGGGGAAACACCATATATTTT.